The next 28 T cell receptor beta chains were all read from a single sample in a study of T cell repertoires in breast cancer. Primers covering all TCR V genes were used in emulsion RT-PCR on CD8+ T cells. Blocking oligonucleotides added to a second nested PCR suppressed unpaired genes. TCRdb called the emulsion pairing reads again in MiXCR, with one record for every CDR3 protein. The sample has roughly 40,000 distinct CDR3 sequences, about 50% seen once. The sequenced sample consisted of CD8+ T cells. The receptors were gathered from a pool of human donors with breast cancer or a healthy control (not recorded which).

This clonotype was detected a few times. The gene calls are TRBV6-5 and TRBJ2-1; D is undetermined. Trimming stripped 2 bases from V and 13 bases from J, with 9 bases between. The CDR3 spans 11 residues. Germline CDR1 and CDR2: MNHEY and SVGAGI. The CDR3 spells CASSYAAVQFF. CDR3 DNA sequence: TGTGCCAGCAGTTACGCGGCTGTTCAGTTCTTC.

This clonotype was counted between two and nine times. The CDR3 protein is CASSDGTSEATGELFF. CDR3 nucleotide sequence: TGTGCCAGCAGTGACGGGACTAGCGAGGCTACCGGGGAGCTGTTTTTT. The chain is built from TRBV6-4 and TRBJ2-2, with TRBD2 matching over 10 bases. The CDR3 sequence is 16 residues long. V gave up 2 bases and J gave up 5 bases; unmatched junction bases: 5. Germline lookup yields CDR1 MRHNA and CDR2 SNTAGT.

This clonotype occurred many times. Here the CDR3 DNA reads TGTGCCAGCAGTTACTCGACCCGCTCTGGAAACACCATATATTTT. It yields the protein CASSYSTRSGNTIYF. The chain combines TRBV6-2 or TRBV6-3 with TRBJ1-3, with D unclear. Germline V CDR1 and CDR2: MNHEY, SVGEGT. With 0 bases removed from V and 0 bases from J, the gap between germline ends came to 6 bases. This CDR3 region has 15 residues.

This clonotype occurred many times. The genes are TRBV25-1 and TRBJ1-4; 8 bases are a match to TRBD1. V shed 3 bases and J 8 bases; nucleotides not matched to a gene: 8. Per germline, CDR1 MGHDK and CDR2 SYGVNS. The CDR3 sequence is 15 residues long. The CDR3 reads CASSDQGAKGEKLFF. The CDR3 region has the DNA TGTGCCAGCAGTGACCAGGGGGCTAAAGGCGAAAAACTGTTTTTT. Together with reference TRBV25-1 and TRBJ1-4, the CDR3 gives the full variable domain: EADIYQTPRYLVIGTGKKITLECSQTMGHDKMYWYQQDPGMELHLIHYSYGVNSTEKGDLSSESTVSRIRTEHFPLTLESARPSHTSQYLCASSDQGAKGEKLFFGSGTQLSVL.

Remarks on this clonotype: This CDR3 fails to terminate in the conserved phenylalanine or tryptophan, so it likely reflects a read error. The rearrangement joins TRBV7-6 to TRBJ2-5; D remains unclear. The CDR3 is 14 residues long. CDR1 and CDR2 from the germline V gene are SGHVS and FNYEAQ. The DNA for the CDR3 is TGTGCTAGCACCCCAATCTCCCGTCAAGAGACCCAGTACCTC. Protein product: CASTPISRQETQYL.

V usage is TRBV20-1 and J usage is TRBJ1-2, with D hard to call. The CDR3 covers 9 residues. Germline CDR1 reads DFQATT; CDR2 reads SNEGSKA (reference sequence). Trimming took 4 bases from V and 8 from J, leaving 5 bases between them. CDR3 coding DNA: TGCAGTGCTATAGAAGGCTACACCTTC. Protein product: CSAIEGYTF.

This clonotype is termed medium-sized. This sequence joins TRBV27 and TRBJ2-1; unclear D gene. CDR1 is MNHEY, CDR2 SMNVEV, per germline (reference sequence). Trimming removed 4 bases from V and 1 base from J, with 8 bases in between. The CDR3 has 14 residues. This CDR3 reads CASSWVGSYNEQFF. In nucleotides, the CDR3 is TGTGCCAGCAGTTGGGTGGGATCCTACAATGAGCAGTTCTTC.

The gene calls are TRBV5-6 and TRBJ1-2; 8 bases are a match to TRBD1. Germline lookup yields CDR1 SGHDT and CDR2 YYEEEE. V lost 0 bases and J lost 5; bases outside the gene matches: 6. CDR3 size: 15 residues. The CDR3 region has the DNA TGTGCCAGCAGCTTGGGGTCCGGACAGGGATATGGCTACACCTTC. It translates to CASSLGSGQGYGYTF. The variable domain in full, with the rest retrieved from reference TRBV5-6 and TRBJ1-2, is DAGVTQSPTHLIKTRGQQVTLRCSPKSGHDTVSWYQQALGQGPQFIFQYYEEEERQRGNFPDRFSGHQFPNYSSELNVNALLLGDSALYLCASSLGSGQGYGYTFGSGTRLTVV.

The J gene is TRBJ2-5, the V gene TRBV5-4; TRBD1 or TRBD2 may be the D gene (5 bases each). Germline loops: CDR1 SGHNT, CDR2 YYREEE (reference sequence). V lost 3 bases and J lost 2, with 14 bases in between. This CDR3 comprises 15 residues. CDR3 loop: CASSSGTQIQETQYF. The CDR3 DNA sequence: TGTGCCAGCAGCTCCGGGACGCAAATACAAGAGACCCAGTACTTC.

As for this clonotype: A junction end diverges from the germline sequence, so it may reflect a read error. The V gene is TRBV19, the J gene TRBJ2-1; 8 nucleotides line up with TRBD2. The CDR3 totals 16 residues. Germline loops: CDR1 LNHDA, CDR2 SQIVND (reference sequence). In DNA form, the CDR3 reads TGTGCCAGCAGTATATCGGCGGGGGGATCCTACAATGAGCAGTCCTTC. Protein: CASSISAGGSYNEQSF.

In nucleotides, the CDR3 is TGTGCCAGCAGTTCGCCCATAGAACCCTACGAGCAGTACTTC. It codes for CASSSPIEPYEQYF. The chain links TRBV27 to TRBJ2-7; D remains unclear. V lost 4 bases and J 2 bases, leaving 12 bases between the germline ends. In germline, CDR1 is MNHEY, CDR2 SMNVEV (reference sequence). CDR3 length: 14 amino acids.

This clonotype was counted a few times. The V call is TRBV20-1, the J call TRBJ2-1, with D hard to call. The CDR3 consists of 13 residues. The germline gives CDR1 DFQATT, CDR2 SNEGSKA (reference sequence). Trimming shortened V by 0 bases and J by 8 bases, and 11 bases separated the two germline ends. The CDR3 reads CSARDRSGHEQFF. CDR3 sequence (DNA): TGCAGTGCTAGAGATCGGTCGGGCCATGAGCAGTTCTTC.

This clonotype was found a few times. This chain connects TRBV18 to TRBJ2-7; D may be TRBD1 (5 bases). This CDR3 has 15 residues. V shed 3 bases and J shed 5 bases, with 17 bases lying between them. Germline-derived CDR1 and CDR2 are KGHSH and LQKENI. This CDR3 reads CASSPASRAGNEQYF. As DNA, the CDR3 is TGTGCCAGCTCACCGGCGTCCAGGGCAGGGAACGAGCAGTACTTC. The whole variable domain, filled in from reference TRBV18 and TRBJ2-7, reads NAGVMQNPRHLVRRRGQEARLRCSPMKGHSHVYWYRQLPEEGLKFMVYLQKENIIDESGMPKERFSAEFPKEGPSILRIQQVVRGDSAAYFCASSPASRAGNEQYFGPGTRLTVT.

Only one count was recorded for this clonotype. The chain recombines TRBV18 with TRBJ1-1, with 7 positions matching TRBD1. The junction had 5 bases not matched to a gene; V was cut back by 4 bases and J by 0 bases. The CDR3 runs 15 residues. Per the germline V gene, CDR1 is KGHSH and CDR2 is LQKENI. The CDR3 nucleotides read TGTGCCAGCTCACTACTAACAGGGGTGAACACTGAAGCTTTCTTT. It specifies CASSLLTGVNTEAFF.

The V gene is TRBV14, the J gene TRBJ2-1; unclear D gene. The CDR3 totals 13 residues. With 3 bases removed from V and 7 bases from J, the gap between germline ends came to 10 bases. Germline CDR1 SGHDN, CDR2 FVKESK. CDR3 bases: TGTGCCAGCAGCCAGGTGGCCCTAAATGAGCAGTTCTTC. It translates to CASSQVALNEQFF.

This rearrangement joins TRBV7-8 to TRBJ2-7; tentative D call: TRBD2 (6 bases). Trimming pared 5 bases from V and 1 base from J, leaving 9 bases between. The CDR3 length is 13 residues. Germline CDR1 is SGHVS and CDR2 is FQNEAQ. The CDR3 spells CASSPRESYEQYF. The CDR3 DNA sequence: TGTGCCAGCAGCCCTCGGGAGTCCTACGAGCAGTACTTC.

This clonotype was seen a handful of times. V gene TRBV12-3 or TRBV12-4 combines with J gene TRBJ2-7, with TRBD1 matching over 7 bases. CDR3 length equals 14 residues. V lost 6 bases to trimming and J lost 2 bases; unmatched junction nucleotides: 7. CDR3 coding DNA: TGTGCCAGCAGACGATCACAGGGGCCCTACGAGCAGTACTTC. It codes for CASRRSQGPYEQYF.

V is TRBV4-1 and J is TRBJ2-5; no clear D. The length of the CDR3 is 16 residues. Germline values: CDR1 MGHRA, CDR2 YSYEKL. The V and J ends lost 0 bases and 0 bases respectively, with 11 bases between them. CDR3 DNA sequence: TGCGCCAGCAGCCAAGATCCCGGAGCCGACCAAGAGACCCAGTACTTC. It specifies CASSQDPGADQETQYF.

CDR3 residues: CASSGQARQPQHF. CDR3 DNA sequence: TGTGCCAGTAGCGGACAGGCGAGGCAGCCCCAGCATTTT. The V call is TRBV19, the J call TRBJ1-5, with 7 bases lining up with TRBD1. Per germline, CDR1 LNHDA and CDR2 SQIVND (reference sequence). The CDR3 totals 13 residues. With 6 bases clipped from V and 7 bases from J, the junction kept 6 bases outside the gene matches.

This clonotype was observed a handful of times. The rearrangement uses TRBV4-1 and TRBJ2-7; 9 bases fit TRBD2. Germline CDR1 MGHRA, CDR2 YSYEKL. The CDR3 extends over 14 amino acids. V trimming: 2 bases; J trimming: 5 bases; junction bases outside the gene matches: 4. The CDR3 sequence: CASSQTLAGDEQYF. The CDR3 nucleotides are TGCGCCAGCAGCCAAACGTTAGCGGGGGACGAGCAGTACTTC.

This clonotype was detected a few times. In DNA form, the CDR3 reads TGTGCCAGCAGTTTGAATCCCACAGATACGCAGTATTTT. Protein: CASSLNPTDTQYF. The chain couples TRBV12-3 or TRBV12-4 to TRBJ2-3; no firm D call. This CDR3 contains 13 residues. V shed 3 bases and J shed 2 bases, with 6 bases lying between them.

This clonotype was recorded at least ten times. The rearrangement uses TRBV7-9 and TRBJ2-4; D remains ambiguous. Germline-derived CDR1 and CDR2 are SEHNR and FQNEAQ (reference sequence). Trimming removed 3 bases at V and 5 bases at J, with 5 bases between. This CDR3 comprises 12 residues. The CDR3 loop is CASSFHENIQYF. Here the CDR3 DNA reads TGTGCCAGCAGCTTTCATGAAAACATTCAGTACTTC.

The chain links TRBV6-6 to TRBJ2-3; D not resolved. V shed 5 bases and J shed 3 bases, with 12 bases lying between them. CDR1 MNHNY and CDR2 SVGAGI come from the germline V gene (reference sequence). The CDR3 is 14 amino acids. Here the CDR3 reads CASSPRVVTDTQYF. In DNA form, the CDR3 reads TGTGCCAGCAGTCCCCGGGTGGTGACAGATACGCAGTATTTT.

This clonotype turned up a few times. The chain employs TRBV11-2 and TRBJ2-5, with D possibly matching TRBD2 (6 bases). This CDR3 contains 14 residues. Germline values: CDR1 SGHAT, CDR2 FQNNGV. V was clipped by 1 base and J by 4 bases, with 10 bases between them. CDR3 amino acids: CASSLVAGRETQYF. The CDR3 nucleotides read TGTGCCAGCAGCTTAGTGGCGGGGAGAGAGACCCAGTACTTC.

As to this clonotype: Given the absence of the conserved phenylalanine or tryptophan at the CDR3 end, a read error is likely. The genes are TRBV7-2 and TRBJ1-1; D not resolved. With 3 bases removed from V and 10 bases from J, the gap between germline ends came to 15 bases. CDR1 is SGHTA and CDR2 is FQGNSA in the germline V gene. The CDR3 spans 13 residues. The CDR3 region is CASSFGSTPGAFL. The CDR3 region has the DNA TGTGCCAGCAGCTTTGGGAGCACACCGGGAGCTTTCCTT.

V and J are TRBV12-3 or TRBV12-4 and TRBJ1-5; tentative D call: TRBD1 (5 bases). The CDR3 contains 15 residues. The V and J ends lost 3 bases and 2 bases respectively, with 11 bases between them. This chain's CDR3 is CASSFGRGGNQPQHF. The CDR3 DNA reads as TGTGCCAGCAGTTTTGGGAGGGGTGGCAATCAGCCCCAGCATTTT.

The V and J genes are TRBV11-2 and TRBJ2-7; a possible D gene is TRBD1 (6 bases). CDR3 length equals 15 residues. V shed 5 bases and J shed 3 bases, with 17 bases lying between them. The germline CDR1 and CDR2 sequences are SGHAT and FQNNGV. The CDR3 DNA reads as TGTGCCAGCAGCCGACCCCAGGGGACCCTCTACGAGCAGTACTTC. The encoded protein is CASSRPQGTLYEQYF.

Only a few counts were recorded for this clonotype. The rearrangement joins TRBV2 to TRBJ1-4; D remains ambiguous. Germline CDR1 and CDR2: SNHLY and FYNNEI. The V gene lost 8 bases and the J gene lost 0 bases, with 10 bases spanning the gap. CDR3 length: 14 amino acids. CDR3 in DNA: TGTGCCAGCGGAAAGGAGACAACTAATGAAAAACTGTTTTTT. The encoded protein is CASGKETTNEKLFF.